The 19 T cell receptor beta chains listed next were all sequenced from one sample in a study of blood T cell repertoires in COVID-19. The assay was immunoSEQ multiplex PCR, and TCRdb's table has in-frame clones only and misses some. The sample shows fewer than 300,000 clones, over 75% of them seen only once. Sequencing was carried out using peripheral blood. The source is a human donor with COVID-19, enrolled during active disease. The donor label of this sample is uncertain.

This sequence joins TRBV5-1 and TRBJ1-2; TRBD1 might be the D (5 bases). CDR3 size: 15 residues. Germline lookup yields CDR1 SGHRS and CDR2 YFSETQ. The germline V and J ends were trimmed by 0 bases and 4 bases, with 13 bases remaining between them. The CDR3 DNA reads as TGCGCCAGCAGCTTGGATTCCAGGGAGGGCTATGGCTACACCTTC. Its protein product is CASSLDSREGYGYTF. Complete variable domain (other parts from reference TRBV5-1 and TRBJ1-2): KAGVTQTPRYLIKTRGQQVTLSCSPISGHRSVSWYQQTPGQGLQFLFEYFSETQRNKGNFPGRFSGRQFSNSRSEMNVSTLELGDSALYLCASSLDSREGYGYTFGSGTRLTVV.

The chain carries TRBV30 and TRBJ1-1, with D possibly being TRBD1 (6 bases). The CDR3 runs 14 residues. Germline V lookup: CDR1 GTSNPN, CDR2 SVGIG (reference sequence). Trimming cost V 0 bases and J 11 bases, with 19 bases left between them. The CDR3 sequence: CAWSVGGRVGNAFF. In nucleotides, the CDR3 is TGTGCCTGGAGTGTAGGGGGTAGGGTCGGCAACGCTTTCTTT.

The chain employs TRBV30 and TRBJ1-4; the match to TRBD1 covers 9 bases. This CDR3 comprises 18 residues. Per germline, CDR1 GTSNPN and CDR2 SVGIG (reference sequence). J was trimmed by 0 bases and V by 2 bases; bases with no gene match: 10. Here the CDR3 reads CAWSSGTGTFATNEKLFF. The CDR3 coding sequence is TGTGCCTGGAGTTCGGGGACAGGGACTTTTGCAACTAATGAAAAACTGTTTTTT.

The chain has TRBV29-1 and TRBJ2-2; TRBD2 might be the D (6 bases). Trimming took 6 bases from V and 1 from J, leaving 12 bases between them. The CDR3 consists of 14 residues. Germline V gene data show CDR1 as SQVTM and CDR2 as ANQGSEA. CDR3 protein: CSVATSQNTGELFF. CDR3 in DNA: TGCAGCGTAGCAACTAGCCAGAACACCGGGGAGCTGTTTTTT.

This clone was picked up a small number of times. V and J are TRBV5-4 and TRBJ2-7, with 8 positions matching TRBD2. CDR1 and CDR2 (germline): SGHNT, YYREEE (reference sequence). J was trimmed by 7 bases and V by 3 bases; bases with no gene match: 15. The CDR3 has 16 residues. The CDR3 here is CASSYGSGSGLREQYF. CDR3 nucleotides: TGTGCCAGCAGCTACGGGAGCGGGAGTGGGTTGCGGGAGCAGTACTTC.

J is TRBJ2-1 and V is TRBV7-8, with 8 bases fitting TRBD1. Trimming cost V 5 bases and J 5 bases; bases outside gene matches: 8. The length of the CDR3 is 15 residues. Germline V gene sequence: CDR1 SGHVS, CDR2 FQNEAQ. The CDR3, as DNA: TGTGCCAGCAGCCTCAGGGGGCTGGTCAACAATGAGCAGTTCTTC. It specifies CASSLRGLVNNEQFF.

The rearrangement uses TRBV2 and TRBJ2-7, with 8 bases fitting TRBD2. Germline V gene sequence: CDR1 SNHLY, CDR2 FYNNEI. The V and J ends lost 3 bases and 2 bases, in that order; junction bases with no gene match: 6. The CDR3 contains 15 residues. For the CDR3, the DNA is TGTGCCAGCAGTGAGCTAGCGGGCAGACCCTACGAGCAGTACTTC. It specifies CASSELAGRPYEQYF.

V gene TRBV5-4 combines with J gene TRBJ2-7; weak D call: TRBD2 (6 bases). V lost 3 bases and J 3 bases, leaving 22 bases between the germline ends. This CDR3 spans 17 amino acids. In germline, CDR1 is SGHNT, CDR2 YYREEE (reference sequence). The CDR3 reads CASSSPPLGEAHYEQYF. CDR3 DNA: TGTGCCAGCAGCTCCCCCCCCCTGGGGGAGGCCCACTACGAGCAGTACTTC.

The chain couples TRBV3-1 (or the pseudogene TRBV3-2) to TRBJ1-2, with 10 bases fitting TRBD1. Germline assignment: CDR1 LGHDT and CDR2 YNNKEL (reference sequence). The CDR3 has 15 amino acids. J was trimmed by 7 bases and V by 4 bases; bases with no gene match: 9. For the CDR3, the DNA is TGTGCCAGCAGCCCGTTAAGGACAGGGGGTGTTGGCTACACCTTC. Residues: CASSPLRTGGVGYTF.

This chain connects TRBV7-2 to TRBJ1-6; 7 bases line up with TRBD1. In germline, CDR1 is SGHTA, CDR2 FQGNSA. The ends lost 3 bases at V and 9 bases at J; junction bases unmatched: 11. This CDR3 contains 16 residues. CDR3 nucleotide sequence: TGTGCCAGCAGCTTTAGTGGGGGACAGCTCCCTTCACCCCTCCACTTT. It codes for CASSFSGGQLPSPLHF.

The chain is built from TRBV28 and TRBJ1-3; D unresolved. This CDR3 has 12 residues. V shed 0 bases and J shed 11 bases, with 8 bases lying between them. The V gene's germline CDR1 is MDHEN and CDR2 SYDVKM. CDR3 nucleotide sequence: TGTGCCAGCAGTTTATGGCGGGAGGCCATATATTTT. It encodes CASSLWREAIYF.

V usage is TRBV6-5 and J usage is TRBJ1-6; a possible D gene is TRBD1 (5 bases). CDR1 and CDR2 (germline): MNHEY, SVGAGI. The CDR3 loop spans 14 amino acids. V was shortened by 6 bases and J by 7 bases, with 13 bases between the two germline ends. CDR3 nucleotides: TGTGCCAGCAGGCAGGGTTCTACAAATTCACCCCTCCACTTT. As protein: CASRQGSTNSPLHF.

This clone turned up a few times. The chain has TRBV19 and TRBJ1-1; D possibly corresponds to TRBD1 (5 bases). CDR1 and CDR2 from the germline V gene are LNHDA and SQIVND (reference sequence). Between the trimmed V and J ends, which lost 2 bases and 6 bases, there was a span of 10 bases. The CDR3 totals 13 residues. Here the CDR3 reads CASSIRGNAEAFF. DNA of the CDR3: TGTGCCAGTAGTATAAGGGGAAACGCTGAAGCTTTCTTT.

This chain joins TRBV7-9 and TRBJ1-4; no reliable D call. This CDR3 has 15 amino acids. Germline V CDR1 and CDR2: SEHNR, FQNEAQ (reference sequence). With 5 bases removed from V and 6 bases from J, the gap between germline ends came to 16 bases. CDR3 nucleotide sequence: TGTGCCAGCAGCCATCGGACGGGGAGGGATGAAAAACTGTTTTTT. It translates to CASSHRTGRDEKLFF.

The chain carries TRBV6-6 and TRBJ2-3, with a weak D call TRBD2 (5 bases). V was pared by 2 bases and J by 4 bases, with 7 bases between. The CDR3 has 13 residues. The germline V gene has CDR1 MNHNY and CDR2 SVGAGI (reference sequence). CDR3 DNA sequence: TGTGCCAGCAGTTACCGGGGATCAGATACGCAGTATTTT. Its protein product is CASSYRGSDTQYF.

The genes are TRBV5-1 and TRBJ1-1; D uncertain. The CDR3 is 15 residues long. The germline V and J ends were trimmed by 0 bases and 0 bases, with 9 bases remaining between them. The V gene's germline CDR1 is SGHRS and CDR2 YFSETQ. CDR3 amino acids: CASSLVEPVNTEAFF. As DNA, the CDR3 is TGCGCCAGCAGCTTGGTCGAACCGGTGAACACTGAAGCTTTCTTT.

The chain employs TRBV28 and TRBJ2-7; TRBD1 aligns across 9 bases. The CDR3 covers 14 residues. V shed 7 bases and J 3 bases; nucleotides not matched to a gene: 7. Germline CDR1 MDHEN, CDR2 SYDVKM. This chain's CDR3 is CASTPGTGYYEQYF. The CDR3 DNA is TGTGCCAGCACCCCCGGGACAGGGTACTACGAGCAGTACTTC.

Only one count was recorded for this clone. The chain joins TRBV12-3 or TRBV12-4 to TRBJ1-1; 7 bases match TRBD1. V dropped 5 bases and J dropped 3; count of bases not matched to a gene: 3. The CDR3 sequence is 13 residues long. The CDR3 coding sequence is TGTGCCAGCAGTAGGGACAGTTACACTGAAGCTTTCTTT. Protein sequence: CASSRDSYTEAFF.

This sequence joins TRBV19 and TRBJ1-2; TRBD1 might be the D (5 bases). Germline V CDR1 and CDR2: LNHDA, SQIVND (reference sequence). The CDR3 runs 15 residues. V shed 9 bases and J shed 8 bases, with 25 bases lying between them. The CDR3 region is CASQPVAGYSEGYTF. For the CDR3, the DNA is TGTGCCAGCCAGCCCGTGGCAGGGTATTCGGAAGGCTACACCTTC. The full variable domain, with the rest looked up from reference TRBV19 and TRBJ1-2, is DGGITQSPKYLFRKEGQNVTLSCEQNLNHDAMYWYRQDPGQGLRLIYYSQIVNDFQKGDIAEGYSVSREKKESFPLTVTSAQKNPTAFYLCASQPVAGYSEGYTFGSGTRLTVV.